The 15 T cell receptor beta chains below all came from one sample that was sequenced in a study of T cells in Graves' hyperthyroidism and ophthalmopathy. RNA transcripts were the template for amplifying TCR beta CDR3 regions. When the TCR CDR3 underwent first-round RT-PCR, the HTBI primer set was used. Each CDR3 protein gets one entry after TCRdb re-called the multiplex PCR reads with MiXCR. The table records approximately 430,000 distinct CDR3 sequences, around 16% of them present only once. What was sequenced was blood. The origin of the receptors is a young woman with Graves' hyperthyroidism.

The J gene is TRBJ2-3, the V gene TRBV14; no firm D call. This CDR3 is built from 15 residues. The germline V gene encodes CDR1 SGHDN and CDR2 FVKESK. The V end was cut by 2 bases, the J end by 0 bases, with 9 bases between. CDR3 amino acids: CASSQQVLSTDTQYF. As DNA, the CDR3 is TGTGCCAGCAGCCAACAGGTATTAAGCACAGATACGCAGTATTTT.

In the case of this clonotype: This may be a read error, as it is one base from a much larger clone. The rearrangement links TRBV2 to TRBJ2-1; 7 bases are shared with TRBD1. This CDR3 comprises 18 residues. The V segment lost 3 bases and the J segment 8 bases; nucleotides outside the gene matches: 19. Germline loops: CDR1 SNHLY, CDR2 FYNNEI. CDR3 amino acids: CASSDPHGFRGTGDEQFF. CDR3 in DNA: TGTGCCAGCAGTGATCCCCATGGGTTCCGGGGAACAGGGGATGAGCAGTTCTTC.

This clonotype was observed a few times. J is TRBJ1-5 and V is TRBV9; a possible D gene is TRBD1 (6 bases). Germline CDR1 SGDLS, CDR2 YYNGEE. Trimming removed 3 bases at V and 6 bases at J, with 13 bases between. The CDR3 loop spans 14 amino acids. The CDR3, as DNA: TGTGCCAGCAGCGAAGGGGGGGCCCCTCAGCCCCAGCATTTT. This translates into CASSEGGAPQPQHF.

This clonotype was seen a handful of times. The chain links TRBV18 to TRBJ1-4; TRBD1 might be the D (5 bases). The CDR3 consists of 15 residues. Germline CDR1 reads KGHSH; CDR2 reads LQKENI. V gave up 1 base and J gave up 2 bases, with 8 bases separating them. CDR3 in DNA: TGTGCCAGCTCACCACGTCAGGGTACTAATGAAAAACTGTTTTTT. This encodes CASSPRQGTNEKLFF.

The chain joins TRBV5-1 to TRBJ2-7; 7 bases are a match to TRBD1. The CDR3 sequence is 15 residues long. V trimming: 3 bases; J trimming: 2 bases; junction bases outside the gene matches: 8. The germline V gene has CDR1 SGHRS and CDR2 YFSETQ. In nucleotides, the CDR3 is TGCGCCAGCAGCTGGCCCGGGACAGCAACCTACGAGCAGTACTTC. Its translation is CASSWPGTATYEQYF.

This clonotype showed up many times. The chain joins TRBV19 to TRBJ2-7; no firm D call. The CDR3 runs to 14 residues. Germline CDR1 is LNHDA and CDR2 is SQIVND (reference sequence). Trimming shortened V by 4 bases and J by 1 base, and 11 bases separated the two germline ends. CDR3 protein: CASSTSPGSYEQYF. CDR3 coding DNA: TGTGCCAGTAGTACGTCCCCGGGTTCCTACGAGCAGTACTTC.

This clonotype appeared a few times. The chain has TRBV4-1 and TRBJ2-6, with D maybe TRBD1 (6 bases). Germline V gene data show CDR1 as MGHRA and CDR2 as YSYEKL. V was trimmed by 1 base and J by 1 base, leaving 17 bases between them. The CDR3 has 19 residues. CDR3 DNA sequence: TGCGCCAGCAGCCAAGTGACCAGGGGCGAGGCATCTGGGGCCAACGTCCTGACTTTC. Protein sequence: CASSQVTRGEASGANVLTF.

This clonotype was counted ten times or more. This chain links TRBV2 with TRBJ2-7; D uncertain. CDR3 length equals 13 residues. The V gene lost 5 bases and the J gene lost 3 bases, with 11 bases spanning the gap. Germline V lookup: CDR1 SNHLY, CDR2 FYNNEI. Here the CDR3 DNA reads TGTGCCAGCAGTCAACTTCACAGCTACGAGCAGTACTTC. Protein: CASSQLHSYEQYF.

V is TRBV7-8 and J is TRBJ1-1; no reliable D call. In germline, CDR1 is SGHVS, CDR2 FQNEAQ. Deletions cut 0 bases from V and 3 bases from J, with 11 bases between. This CDR3 comprises 15 residues. CDR3 residues: CASSLASTMDTEAFF. In DNA form, the CDR3 reads TGTGCCAGCAGCTTAGCGTCCACGATGGACACTGAAGCTTTCTTT.

This clonotype was counted many times. The chain links TRBV20-1 to TRBJ2-1; TRBD2 aligns across 10 bases. The CDR3 runs to 14 residues. With 6 bases clipped from V and 4 bases from J, the junction kept 6 bases outside the gene matches. Germline CDR1 is DFQATT and CDR2 is SNEGSKA (reference sequence). The chain's CDR3 is CSASLAGVYNEQFF. The CDR3 nucleotides read TGCAGTGCCTCTCTAGCGGGGGTTTACAATGAGCAGTTCTTC.

At least ten counts were recorded for this clonotype. V gene TRBV20-1 combines with J gene TRBJ2-7; 8 bases match TRBD2. The CDR3 runs to 14 residues. The junction had 2 bases not matched to a gene; V was cut back by 1 base and J by 0 bases. The germline gives CDR1 DFQATT, CDR2 SNEGSKA (reference sequence). CDR3 sequence: CSARGTSFSYEQYF. The CDR3 bases are TGCAGTGCTAGAGGGACTAGCTTCTCCTACGAGCAGTACTTC.

This clonotype was picked up a small number of times. V usage is TRBV20-1 and J usage is TRBJ2-1; the D is unclear. The CDR3 length is 14 residues. The germline V gene has CDR1 DFQATT and CDR2 SNEGSKA (reference sequence). V was trimmed by 0 bases and J by 3 bases, leaving 9 bases between them. The CDR3 loop reads CSARESAIYNEQFF. The CDR3 coding sequence is TGCAGTGCTAGAGAGTCAGCGATCTACAATGAGCAGTTCTTC.

At least ten counts were recorded for this clonotype. The chain recombines TRBV12-3 or TRBV12-4 with TRBJ2-1; D is unresolved. The CDR3 spans 11 residues. Trimming stripped 6 bases from V and 5 bases from J, with 5 bases between. CDR3 sequence: CASSRNNEQFF. The CDR3, as DNA: TGTGCCAGCAGCCGGAACAATGAGCAGTTCTTC.

As concerns this clonotype: Being one base from a much bigger clone, this may be a read error. The rearrangement uses TRBV7-9 and TRBJ2-7; D is perhaps TRBD2 (6 bases). This CDR3 spans 13 amino acids. Germline V gene sequence: CDR1 SEHNR, CDR2 FQNEAQ (reference sequence). The germline V and J ends were trimmed by 7 bases and 4 bases, with 14 bases remaining between them. This chain's CDR3 is CASTSLAGYEQYF. The CDR3 nucleotides are TGTGCCAGCACCTCACTAGCTGGGTACGAGCAGTACTTC.

This clonotype was seen at least ten times. The chain is built from TRBV3-1 and TRBJ1-5; perhaps TRBD1 as D (5 bases). V lost 2 bases to trimming and J lost 5 bases, with 19 bases between them. Germline values: CDR1 LGHDT, CDR2 YNNKEL (reference sequence). The CDR3 runs 17 residues. The CDR3 region has the DNA TGTGCCAGCAGCCAATTAGGAGGGACTCGTAGTGATCAGCCCCAGCATTTT. It yields the protein CASSQLGGTRSDQPQHF.